Each of the 24 T cell receptor beta chains below was sequenced from the same sample in a study of neoadjuvant anti-PD-1 for oral cavity cancer. Assay used: immunoSEQ multiplex PCR; TCRdb lists only in-frame clones, some missing. The data hold around 21,000 clones, with less than 50% observed a single time. The time point is: after neoadjuvant nivolumab, at surgical resection. Source: tumor tissue, taken after nivolumab (anti-PD-1) treatment. Receptors were obtained from a person aged 35-79 years with oral cavity squamous cell carcinoma.

This clone has more than one count but fewer than ten. The V call is TRBV7-6, the J call TRBJ2-1, with D possibly matching TRBD1 (6 bases). This CDR3 region has 14 residues. Germline loops: CDR1 SGHVS, CDR2 FNYEAQ. The germline V and J ends were trimmed by 2 bases and 6 bases, with 11 bases remaining between them. In DNA form, the CDR3 reads TGTGCCAGCAGCTTACAACTCAGGGGCAATGAGCAGTTCTTC. It codes for CASSLQLRGNEQFF.

This clone was observed a few times. The chain employs TRBV11-2 and TRBJ1-2; D not certain. The CDR3 is 11 amino acids. Germline V gives CDR1 SGHAT, CDR2 FQNNGV. The germline V and J ends were trimmed by 4 bases and 6 bases, with 6 bases remaining between them. The CDR3 region has the DNA TGTGCCAGCAGCTCTGCTCATGGCTACACCTTC. This gives the protein CASSSAHGYTF. Looking up the rest from reference TRBV11-2 and TRBJ1-2 gives the full variable domain: EAGVAQSPRYKIIEKRQSVAFWCNPISGHATLYWYQQILGQGPKLLIQFQNNGVVDDSQLPKDRFSAERLKGVDSTLKIQPAKLEDSAVYLCASSSAHGYTFGSGTRLTVV.

Comment on this clone: This may be a read error, as it is one base from a much larger clone. This chain connects TRBV5-1 to TRBJ2-5; D might be TRBD1 (5 bases). CDR1 and CDR2 (germline): SGHRS, YFSETQ. This CDR3 spans 14 amino acids. The CDR3 DNA sequence: TGCGCCAGCAGCACACAGGCGATCCAAGAGATCCAGTACTTC. Amino acid sequence: CASSTQAIQEIQYF. Variable domain in full (rest from reference TRBV5-1 and TRBJ2-5): KAGVTQTPRYLIKTRGQQVTLSCSPISGHRSVSWYQQTPGQGLQFLFEYFSETQRNKGNFPGRFSGRQFSNSRSEMNVSTLELGDSALYLCASSTQAIQEIQYFGPGTRLLVL.

The J gene is TRBJ2-3, the V gene TRBV10-1, with D tentatively TRBD2 (6 bases). Germline V CDR1 and CDR2: WNHNN, SYGVQD (reference sequence). The CDR3 runs 16 residues. Trimming pared 0 bases from V and 2 bases from J, leaving 12 bases between. CDR3 sequence: CASSESRRGYTDTQYF. The CDR3 bases are TGCGCCAGCAGTGAGTCGAGACGGGGGTACACAGATACGCAGTATTTT.

The rearrangement joins TRBV10-3 to TRBJ1-4; the D gene is possibly TRBD1 (6 bases). Germline-derived CDR1 and CDR2 are ENHRY and SYGVKD. This CDR3 region has 14 residues. Trimming pared 10 bases from V and 6 bases from J, leaving 18 bases between. The CDR3 here is CATRTAQRDEKLFF. In DNA, the CDR3 is TGTGCCACCCGGACAGCTCAACGGGATGAAAAACTGTTTTTT.

The chain has TRBV15 and TRBJ2-6; a weak D match, TRBD1 (8 bases). The length of the CDR3 is 17 residues. V was shortened by 1 base and J by 2 bases, with 12 bases between the two germline ends. CDR1 and CDR2 from the germline V gene are LNHNV and YYDKDF (reference sequence). The CDR3 is CATSRATGGAGANVLTF. In DNA, the CDR3 is TGTGCCACCAGCAGAGCTACAGGGGGGGCTGGGGCCAACGTCCTGACTTTC.

This clone was seen a handful of times. V usage is TRBV6-6 and J usage is TRBJ2-4; 8 bases are a match to TRBD1. V lost 5 bases, J lost 0 bases, and 6 bases stayed unmatched. The CDR3 consists of 16 residues. The germline CDR1 and CDR2 sequences are MNHNY and SVGAGI (reference sequence). CDR3 coding DNA: TGTGCCAGCAGTGCCCCTGGACAGGGAGCCAAAAACATTCAGTACTTC. Protein sequence: CASSAPGQGAKNIQYF.

This clone is categorized as medium-sized. The rearrangement uses TRBV28 and TRBJ2-1; D is perhaps TRBD1 or TRBD2 (5 bases each). Trimming stripped 6 bases from V and 7 bases from J, with 22 bases between. The germline V gene has CDR1 MDHEN and CDR2 SYDVKM. The CDR3 has 16 residues. DNA of the CDR3: TGTGCCAGCAGCCGTTCGGGGCAGGGCCACGGGAATGAGCAGTTCTTC. This encodes CASSRSGQGHGNEQFF.

V is TRBV28 and J is TRBJ1-1; a weak D match, TRBD1 (5 bases). V lost 5 bases to trimming and J lost 4 bases, with 14 bases between them. The length of the CDR3 is 14 residues. Germline assignment: CDR1 MDHEN and CDR2 SYDVKM. DNA for the CDR3: TGTGCCAGCAGTCCCGGGACCGTCGGCACTGAAGCTTTCTTT. Translation: CASSPGTVGTEAFF.

The J gene is TRBJ1-1, the V gene TRBV6-5; the D is unclear. The V gene lost 6 bases and the J gene lost 5 bases, with 19 bases spanning the gap. Germline V lookup: CDR1 MNHEY, CDR2 SVGAGI. This CDR3 is 15 amino acids long. The CDR3 DNA reads TGTGCCAGCAGATTTGCCGGACGAGGAGAAACTGAAGCTTTCTTT. It yields the protein CASRFAGRGETEAFF.

The rearrangement links TRBV6-6 to TRBJ2-7; D possibly corresponds to TRBD1 (5 bases). Germline V gene data show CDR1 as MNHNY and CDR2 as SVGAGI (reference sequence). V lost 6 bases to trimming and J lost 6 bases, with 12 bases between them. CDR3 length equals 12 residues. CDR3 sequence (DNA): TGTGCCAGCAGCTCAGGGATTGGCGAGCAGTACTTC. Protein product: CASSSGIGEQYF.

The table lists this clone with many counts. The chain couples TRBV4-1 to TRBJ2-7; D perhaps matches TRBD2 (5 bases). The V gene's germline CDR1 is MGHRA and CDR2 YSYEKL. V lost 0 bases and J 1 base, leaving 10 bases between the germline ends. There are 15 residues in the CDR3. The CDR3 DNA reads as TGCGCCAGCAGCCAAGAACTAGGAGAGTCCTACGAGCAGTACTTC. It specifies CASSQELGESYEQYF.

This rearrangement joins TRBV19 to TRBJ1-2; no clear D gene. Deletions cut 6 bases from V and 4 bases from J, with 18 bases between. The length of the CDR3 is 15 residues. Germline-derived CDR1 and CDR2 are LNHDA and SQIVND (reference sequence). This CDR3 reads CASSSGRGVGYGYTF. The DNA for the CDR3 is TGTGCCAGTAGCAGCGGTCGGGGAGTGGGCTATGGCTACACCTTC.

The chain carries TRBV7-2 and TRBJ1-6; TRBD1 is a possible D gene (6 bases). Germline values: CDR1 SGHTA, CDR2 FQGNSA. Deletions cut 0 bases from V and 7 bases from J, with 13 bases between. The CDR3 is 16 residues long. The CDR3 DNA follows: TGTGCCAGCAGCTTAGCCTACAGCAGGGGAAATTCACCCCTCCACTTT. It yields the protein CASSLAYSRGNSPLHF. Filled out from reference TRBV7-2 and TRBJ1-6, the complete variable domain reads GAGVSQSPSNKVTEKGKDVELRCDPISGHTALYWYRQSLGQGLEFLIYFQGNSAPDKSGLPSDRFSAERTGGSVSTLTIQRTQQEDSAVYLCASSLAYSRGNSPLHFGNGTRLTVT.

This chain joins TRBV30 and TRBJ1-3; D not certain. Deletions cut 2 bases from V and 0 bases from J, with 14 bases between. There are 16 residues in the CDR3. CDR1 and CDR2 from the germline V gene are GTSNPN and SVGIG (reference sequence). The CDR3 protein is CAWSRFKSSSGNTIYF. The CDR3 DNA reads as TGTGCCTGGAGTAGGTTCAAGTCGAGCTCTGGAAACACCATATATTTT.

The chain links TRBV7-2 to TRBJ2-1; no firm D call. The CDR3 contains 15 residues. Trimming removed 5 bases from V and 1 base from J, with 12 bases in between. From germline, CDR1 is SGHTA and CDR2 FQGNSA. The CDR3 loop reads CASSLTEASYNEQFF. The CDR3, as DNA: TGTGCCAGCAGCCTCACAGAAGCTTCCTACAATGAGCAGTTCTTC.

The rearrangement uses TRBV10-2 and TRBJ2-5; D is perhaps TRBD1 (6 bases). Deletions cut 10 bases from V and 4 bases from J, with 10 bases between. The CDR3 length is 11 residues. Germline V CDR1 and CDR2: WSHSY, SAAADI. CDR3 sequence: CATGQTETQYF. The CDR3 nucleotides read TGCGCCACTGGACAGACAGAGACCCAGTACTTC.

This clone was observed a few times. The V call is TRBV28, the J call TRBJ1-4; weak D call: TRBD1 (6 bases). Trimming took 1 base from V and 0 from J, leaving 15 bases between them. The CDR3 extends over 18 amino acids. Per the germline V gene, CDR1 is MDHEN and CDR2 is SYDVKM. CDR3 sequence reads: CASSLSKWTEATNEKLFF. In DNA, the CDR3 is TGTGCCAGCAGTTTATCTAAATGGACAGAAGCAACTAATGAAAAACTGTTTTTT.

V is TRBV7-2 and J is TRBJ2-7, with 10 bases that match TRBD2. CDR3 size: 16 residues. Per the germline V gene, CDR1 is SGHTA and CDR2 is FQGNSA. V was clipped by 4 bases and J by 2 bases; unmatched bases: 8. In DNA form, the CDR3 reads TGTGCCAGCAGCTCTAGCCTACTAGCGGGGACCTACGAGCAGTACTTC. It specifies CASSSSLLAGTYEQYF.

The rearrangement joins TRBV5-5 to TRBJ2-7; a weak D match, TRBD1 (5 bases). Per the germline V gene, CDR1 is SGHKS and CDR2 is YYEKEE (reference sequence). Trimming pared 1 base from V and 2 bases from J, leaving 13 bases between. This CDR3 has 15 amino acids. The CDR3 is CASSLSRQRPYEQYF. DNA for the CDR3: TGTGCCAGCAGCTTGTCCCGACAGAGGCCCTACGAGCAGTACTTC.

The chain combines TRBV7-6 with TRBJ2-2; TRBD1 is a possible D gene (6 bases). The CDR3 is made up of 12 amino acids. V lost 5 bases to trimming and J lost 8 bases, with 9 bases between them. CDR1 is SGHVS, CDR2 FNYEAQ, per germline. CDR3 DNA sequence: TGTGCCAGCAGCGTAAGGGGGGGGGAGCTGTTTTTT. Amino acids: CASSVRGGELFF.

The chain uses TRBV7-8 and TRBJ1-1; D gene uncertain. The germline V gene encodes CDR1 SGHVS and CDR2 FQNEAQ. This CDR3 has 15 amino acids. The V end lost 6 bases, the J end lost 0 bases, and 14 bases lay between the germline ends. The CDR3 reads CASSYGLGLNTEAFF. The CDR3 nucleotides are TGTGCCAGCAGTTACGGACTGGGGTTGAACACTGAAGCTTTCTTT.

The chain links TRBV5-8 to TRBJ1-2, with D perhaps matching TRBD1 (5 bases). Germline assignment: CDR1 SGHTS and CDR2 YDEGEE. There are 14 residues in the CDR3. V lost 1 base to trimming and J lost 2 bases, with 9 bases between them. CDR3 nucleotides: TGTGCCAGCAGCTTGAGGGACGGGAACTATGGCTACACCTTC. The encoded protein is CASSLRDGNYGYTF.

The J gene is TRBJ2-7, the V gene TRBV5-4, with D perhaps TRBD2 (6 bases). V lost 0 bases and J lost 1, with 8 bases in between. The CDR3 has 14 amino acids. Germline V CDR1 and CDR2: SGHNT, YYREEE (reference sequence). The CDR3 sequence: CASSLAGESYEQYF. CDR3 in DNA: TGTGCCAGCAGCTTGGCGGGAGAGTCCTACGAGCAGTACTTC.